A single sample is the source of the 14 T cell receptor beta chains below, sequenced in a study of OX40 agonist ivuxolimab in advanced cancers. Profiling relied on immunoSEQ multiplex PCR, and the TCRdb table lists in-frame clones only, not all of them. The table has around 86,000 clones, approximately 80% seen once. This specimen consisted of CD4+ or CD8+ T cells sorted from blood, obtained in a trial of the OX40 agonist ivuxolimab. The receptors here all came from an adult with an advanced solid tumor such as melanoma, head and neck, liver or kidney cancer.

This chain joins TRBV4-3 and TRBJ2-7, with D possibly being TRBD1 (6 bases). The V end lost 1 base, the J end lost 0 bases, and 10 bases lay between the germline ends. Germline CDR1 and CDR2: LGHNA and YSLEER. The CDR3 sequence is 15 residues long. The CDR3 protein is CASSQGTASSYEQYF. The CDR3 region has the DNA TGCGCCAGCAGCCAAGGGACAGCATCCTCCTACGAGCAGTACTTC.

The chain links TRBV6-1 to TRBJ1-5; D possibly corresponds to TRBD1 (6 bases). Germline-derived CDR1 and CDR2 are MNHNS and SASEGT. This CDR3 is built from 15 residues. The ends were cut back, 4 bases at V and 4 bases at J, with 14 bases in the middle. The CDR3 loop is CASSVGGLGNQPQHF. CDR3 DNA: TGTGCCAGCAGTGTGGGGGGGCTTGGGAATCAGCCCCAGCATTTT.

This chain joins TRBV5-6 and TRBJ1-1, with D perhaps TRBD1 (5 bases). CDR3 length: 15 amino acids. Germline values: CDR1 SGHDT, CDR2 YYEEEE. The V gene lost 0 bases and the J gene lost 4 bases, with 13 bases spanning the gap. CDR3 in amino acids: CASSLDRTVGTEAFF. CDR3 DNA: TGTGCCAGCAGCTTGGACAGGACCGTGGGCACTGAAGCTTTCTTT.

The chain links TRBV28 to TRBJ1-2; possibly TRBD1 for D (6 bases). The CDR3 consists of 12 residues. Per the germline V gene, CDR1 is MDHEN and CDR2 is SYDVKM. Trimming shortened V by 5 bases and J by 8 bases, and 12 bases separated the two germline ends. The CDR3 DNA reads as TGTGCCAGCAGTATCAGGGGTAGGGGCTACACCTTC. This encodes CASSIRGRGYTF.

This chain uses TRBV2 with TRBJ1-1; TRBD1 might be the D (6 bases). V lost 10 bases to trimming and J lost 5 bases, with 17 bases between them. This CDR3 is 13 amino acids long. In germline, CDR1 is SNHLY, CDR2 FYNNEI. DNA of the CDR3: TGTGCCATGCGAGGGGGGGGGACTACTGAAGCTTTCTTT. Encoded protein: CAMRGGGTTEAFF.

This rearrangement joins TRBV7-2 to TRBJ1-4, with a possible D match to TRBD1 (5 bases). V dropped 5 bases and J dropped 6 bases, with 16 bases sitting between them. Germline CDR1 is SGHTA and CDR2 is FQGNSA. The CDR3 contains 15 residues. The CDR3 nucleotides are TGTGCCAGCAGCCTCGATGGAAGGGACGATGAAAAACTGTTTTTT. It translates to CASSLDGRDDEKLFF.

This chain links TRBV7-2 with TRBJ2-5; D is possibly TRBD1 (5 bases). Germline lookup yields CDR1 SGHTA and CDR2 FQGNSA. The CDR3 is 14 residues long. The V gene lost 1 base and the J gene lost 2 bases, with 8 bases spanning the gap. CDR3 protein: CASSLVTAQETQYF. CDR3 nucleotides: TGTGCCAGCAGCTTAGTGACAGCTCAAGAGACCCAGTACTTC.

The chain recombines TRBV5-1 with TRBJ1-1, with 7 nucleotides matching TRBD1. With V trimmed by 4 bases and J by 4 bases, 10 bases remained unmatched. Looked up from germline, CDR1 is SGHRS and CDR2 is YFSETQ. The CDR3 is 15 residues long. The CDR3 reads CASSPRGAGGTEAFF. For the CDR3, the DNA is TGCGCCAGCAGCCCGCGAGGGGCAGGGGGCACTGAAGCTTTCTTT. Full variable domain (rest looked up from reference TRBV5-1 and TRBJ1-1): KAGVTQTPRYLIKTRGQQVTLSCSPISGHRSVSWYQQTPGQGLQFLFEYFSETQRNKGNFPGRFSGRQFSNSRSEMNVSTLELGDSALYLCASSPRGAGGTEAFFGQGTRLTVV.

The chain has TRBV7-2 and TRBJ2-5; unclear D gene. Germline CDR1 and CDR2: SGHTA and FQGNSA. The CDR3 totals 14 residues. V was pared by 5 bases and J by 3 bases, with 13 bases between. The CDR3 sequence: CASSGDAGEETQYF. The CDR3, as DNA: TGTGCCAGCAGCGGAGACGCAGGAGAAGAGACCCAGTACTTC.

The V and J genes are TRBV19 and TRBJ2-5; 10 nucleotides align to TRBD1. The end of the DNA is better explained by TRBJ2-7, so the J call may be wrong. Germline V gives CDR1 LNHDA, CDR2 SQIVND (reference sequence). The CDR3 consists of 14 residues. Here the CDR3 reads CASSADRGNYEQYF. The DNA of the CDR3 is TGTGCCAGTAGTGCGGACAGGGGGAACTACGAGCAGTACTTC.

The chain uses TRBV4-2 and TRBJ1-4; no reliable D call. Trimming removed 0 bases from V and 0 bases from J, with 8 bases in between. CDR1 LGHNA and CDR2 YNFKEQ come from the germline V gene. The CDR3 spans 16 residues. CDR3 residues: CASSQDLAATNEKLFF. The CDR3 nucleotides read TGTGCCAGCAGCCAAGATCTGGCAGCAACTAATGAAAAACTGTTTTTT.

The chain is built from TRBV19 and TRBJ2-5; no clear D. Trimming cost V 5 bases and J 1 base, with 11 bases left between them. This CDR3 has 14 residues. CDR1 and CDR2 from the germline V gene are LNHDA and SQIVND (reference sequence). Here the CDR3 reads CASSDRQSQETQYF. In DNA form, the CDR3 reads TGTGCCAGTAGTGATAGACAAAGCCAAGAGACCCAGTACTTC.

The gene calls are TRBV6-1 and TRBJ1-2, with 7 bases identical to TRBD1. The CDR3 runs 15 residues. Trimming cost V 4 bases and J 0 bases; bases outside gene matches: 5. Germline CDR1 reads MNHNS; CDR2 reads SASEGT. In DNA form, the CDR3 reads TGTGCCAGCAGTGGGCGGCAGGGGGCTAACTATGGCTACACCTTC. It yields the protein CASSGRQGANYGYTF.

This clone occurred a few times. V and J are TRBV2 and TRBJ1-1, with TRBD1 matching 7 bases. Germline assignment: CDR1 SNHLY and CDR2 FYNNEI. V was pared by 6 bases and J by 11 bases, with 12 bases of the junction left unmatched. The length of the CDR3 is 13 residues. The CDR3 sequence is CASSTVGQVLAFF. CDR3 in DNA: TGTGCCAGCAGCACTGTCGGACAGGTTCTCGCTTTCTTT.